This T cell receptor (beta chain) derives from a study of blood T cell repertoires in COVID-19. Overall study: PBMCs, B-cell-depleted T cells, or T cells provided the cDNA or gDNA that made up the material.

Germline V gives CDR1 KGHSH, CDR2 LQKENI. The CDR3 runs to 15 residues. Trimming took off 1 base at V and 1 base at J, with 7 bases between the two ends. In the original analysis: Estimation of nucleated cell counts was performed using reference gene primer amplification. The method was immunoSEQ multiplex PCR; TCRdb's version includes in-frame clones alone and lacks a portion of them. V and J calls and clone size are copied from that table; D and trimming were computed from the DNA. The data show 140,000 to 150,000 clones, with roughly 80% seen just once and roughly 3.6% held by the top ten. This TCR came from a man between 65 and 85 years old who had recovered from COVID-19. What was sequenced was peripheral blood. V usage is TRBV18 and J usage is TRBJ2-2, with a tentative D call TRBD2 (5 bases). The CDR3 loop reads CASSPQSGNTGELFF. In DNA, the CDR3 is TGTGCCAGCTCACCACAAAGCGGGAACACCGGGGAGCTGTTTTTT. Looking up the rest from reference TRBV18 and TRBJ2-2 gives the full variable domain: NAGVMQNPRHLVRRRGQEARLRCSPMKGHSHVYWYRQLPEEGLKFMVYLQKENIIDESGMPKERFSAEFPKEGPSILRIQQVVRGDSAAYFCASSPQSGNTGELFFGEGSRLTVL.